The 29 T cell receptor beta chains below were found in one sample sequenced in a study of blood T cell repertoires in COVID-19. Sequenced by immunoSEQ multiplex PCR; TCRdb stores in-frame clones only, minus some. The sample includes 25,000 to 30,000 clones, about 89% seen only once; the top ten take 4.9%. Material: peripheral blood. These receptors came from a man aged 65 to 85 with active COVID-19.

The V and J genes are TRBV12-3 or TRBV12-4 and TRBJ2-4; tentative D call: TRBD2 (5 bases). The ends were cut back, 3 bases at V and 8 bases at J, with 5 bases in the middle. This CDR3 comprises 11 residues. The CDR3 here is CASSFGDIQYF. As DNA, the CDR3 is TGTGCCAGCAGTTTCGGGGACATTCAGTACTTC.

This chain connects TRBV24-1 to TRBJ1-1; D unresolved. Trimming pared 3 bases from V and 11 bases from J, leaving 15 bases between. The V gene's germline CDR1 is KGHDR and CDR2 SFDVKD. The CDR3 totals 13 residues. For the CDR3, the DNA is TGTGCCACCAGTGATGATGACAAACTTGAGGCTTTCTTT. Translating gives CATSDDDKLEAFF.

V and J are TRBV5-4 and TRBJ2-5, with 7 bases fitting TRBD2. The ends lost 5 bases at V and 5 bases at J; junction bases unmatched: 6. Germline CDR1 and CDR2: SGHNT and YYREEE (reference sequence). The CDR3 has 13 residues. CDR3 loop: CASSPGTKETQYF. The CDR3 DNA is TGTGCCAGCAGTCCCGGGACTAAGGAGACCCAGTACTTC.

The CDR3 coding sequence is TGTGCCAGCAGTTTAGGAGGAAACAATCAGCCCCAGCATTTT. Translated, it gives CASSLGGNNQPQHF. The chain uses TRBV27 and TRBJ1-5; the D is unclear. V was trimmed by 2 bases and J by 3 bases, leaving 8 bases between them. Looked up from germline, CDR1 is MNHEY and CDR2 is SMNVEV (reference sequence). CDR3 length equals 14 residues.

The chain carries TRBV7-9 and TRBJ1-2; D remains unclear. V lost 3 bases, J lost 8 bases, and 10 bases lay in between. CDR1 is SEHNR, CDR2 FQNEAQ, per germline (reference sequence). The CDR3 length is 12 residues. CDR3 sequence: CASSFSGKGYTF. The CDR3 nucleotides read TGTGCCAGCAGCTTCTCCGGGAAAGGCTACACCTTC. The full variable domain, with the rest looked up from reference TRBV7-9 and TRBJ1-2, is DTGVSQNPRHKITKRGQNVTFRCDPISEHNRLYWYRQTLGQGPEFLTYFQNEAQLEKSRLLSDRFSAERPKGSFSTLEIQRTEQGDSAMYLCASSFSGKGYTFGSGTRLTVV.

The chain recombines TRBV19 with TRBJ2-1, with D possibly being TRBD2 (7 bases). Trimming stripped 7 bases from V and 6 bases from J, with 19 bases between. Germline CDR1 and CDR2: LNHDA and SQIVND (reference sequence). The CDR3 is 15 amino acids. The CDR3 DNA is TGTGCCAGTACCCACACGGGGGGCCCGGGCAATGAGCAGTTCTTC. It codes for CASTHTGGPGNEQFF.

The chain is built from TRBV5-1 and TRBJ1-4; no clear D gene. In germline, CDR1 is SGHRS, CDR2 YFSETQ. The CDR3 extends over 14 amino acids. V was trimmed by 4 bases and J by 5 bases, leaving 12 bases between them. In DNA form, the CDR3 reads TGCGCCAGCAGCCCAATGGGCAGCAATGAAAAACTGTTTTTT. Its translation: CASSPMGSNEKLFF.

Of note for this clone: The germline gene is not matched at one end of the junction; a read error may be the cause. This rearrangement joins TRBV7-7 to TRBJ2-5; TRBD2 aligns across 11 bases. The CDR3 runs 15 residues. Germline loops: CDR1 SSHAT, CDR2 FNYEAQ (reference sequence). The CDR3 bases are TGTGCTAGCAGCGTGACTAGCGGGGCGGGGGAGACCCAGTACTTC. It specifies CASSVTSGAGETQYF.

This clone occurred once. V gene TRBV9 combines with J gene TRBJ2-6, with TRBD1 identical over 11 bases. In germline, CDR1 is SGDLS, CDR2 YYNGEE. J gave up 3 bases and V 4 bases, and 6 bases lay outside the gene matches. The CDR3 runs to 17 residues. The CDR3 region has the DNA TGTGCCAGCAGCCGAGGACAGGGGGCGCGTGGGGCCAACGTCCTGACTTTC. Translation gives CASSRGQGARGANVLTF.

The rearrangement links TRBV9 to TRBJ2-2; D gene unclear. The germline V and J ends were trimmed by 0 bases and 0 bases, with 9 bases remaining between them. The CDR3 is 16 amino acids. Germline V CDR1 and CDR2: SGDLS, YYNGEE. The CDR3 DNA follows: TGTGCCAGCAGCGTAGGGGCAGACCCGAACACCGGGGAGCTGTTTTTT. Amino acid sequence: CASSVGADPNTGELFF.

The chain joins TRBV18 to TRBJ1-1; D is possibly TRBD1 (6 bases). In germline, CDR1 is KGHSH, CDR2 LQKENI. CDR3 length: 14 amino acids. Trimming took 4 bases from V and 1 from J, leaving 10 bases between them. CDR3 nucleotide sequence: TGTGCCAGCTCACGGACAGTGGAGAACACTGAAGCTTTCTTT. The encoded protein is CASSRTVENTEAFF.

CDR3 sequence (DNA): TGTGCCAGCAGCCTAATCACCGGGGAGCTGTTTTTT. Translated: CASSLITGELFF. V usage is TRBV5-6 and J usage is TRBJ2-2; D gene ambiguous. The CDR3 runs to 12 residues. Germline loops: CDR1 SGHDT, CDR2 YYEEEE. The V gene lost 4 bases and the J gene lost 4 bases, with 5 bases spanning the gap.

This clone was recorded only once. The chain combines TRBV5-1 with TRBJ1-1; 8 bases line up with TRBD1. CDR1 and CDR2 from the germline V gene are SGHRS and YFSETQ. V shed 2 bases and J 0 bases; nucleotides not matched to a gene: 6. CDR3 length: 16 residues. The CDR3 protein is CASSLPKTGVNTEAFF. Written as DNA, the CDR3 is TGCGCCAGCAGCTTACCGAAGACAGGGGTGAACACTGAAGCTTTCTTT.

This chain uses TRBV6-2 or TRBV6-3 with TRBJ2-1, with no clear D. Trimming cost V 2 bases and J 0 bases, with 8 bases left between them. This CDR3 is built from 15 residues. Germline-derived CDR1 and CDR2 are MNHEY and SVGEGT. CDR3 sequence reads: CASSYGVSSYNEQFF. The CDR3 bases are TGTGCCAGCAGTTACGGAGTAAGCTCCTACAATGAGCAGTTCTTC.

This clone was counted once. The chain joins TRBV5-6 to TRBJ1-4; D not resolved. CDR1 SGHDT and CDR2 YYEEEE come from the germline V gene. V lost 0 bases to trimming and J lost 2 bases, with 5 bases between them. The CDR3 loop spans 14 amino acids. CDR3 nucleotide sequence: TGTGCCAGCAGCTTGGTACAGACTAATGAAAAACTGTTTTTT. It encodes CASSLVQTNEKLFF.

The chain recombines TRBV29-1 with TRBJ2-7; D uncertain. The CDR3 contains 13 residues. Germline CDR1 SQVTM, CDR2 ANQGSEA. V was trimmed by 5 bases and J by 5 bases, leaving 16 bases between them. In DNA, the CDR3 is TGCAGCGTTTTAACGACGCGGTTCAACGAGCAGTACTTC. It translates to CSVLTTRFNEQYF.

The CDR3 DNA follows: TGTGCCTGGAGCGGGACAGGGTTTGGCTACACCTTC. Protein sequence: CAWSGTGFGYTF. V is TRBV30 and J is TRBJ1-2; 9 positions match TRBD1. CDR1 GTSNPN and CDR2 SVGIG come from the germline V gene (reference sequence). V lost 3 bases to trimming and J lost 7 bases; unmatched junction nucleotides: 3. The CDR3 is 12 residues long. The full variable domain, in which reference TRBV30 and TRBJ1-2 provide the parts outside the CDR3, is SQTIHQWPATLVQPVGSPLSLECTVEGTSNPNLYWYRQAAGRGLQLLFYSVGIGQISSEVPQNLSASRPQDRQFILSSKKLLLSDSGFYLCAWSGTGFGYTFGSGTRLTVV.

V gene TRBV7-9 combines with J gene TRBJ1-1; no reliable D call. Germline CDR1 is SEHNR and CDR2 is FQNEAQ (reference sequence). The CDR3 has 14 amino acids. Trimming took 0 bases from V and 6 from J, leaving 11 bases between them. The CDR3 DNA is TGTGCCAGCAGCTTAGCAGTCTCGGTAGCTGAAGCTTTCTTT. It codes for CASSLAVSVAEAFF.

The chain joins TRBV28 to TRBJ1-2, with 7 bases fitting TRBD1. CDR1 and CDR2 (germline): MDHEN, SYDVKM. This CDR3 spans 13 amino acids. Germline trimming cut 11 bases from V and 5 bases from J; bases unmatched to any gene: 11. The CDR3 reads CASQGDRGYGYTF. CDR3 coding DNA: TGTGCCTCCCAGGGGGATCGAGGGTATGGCTACACCTTC.

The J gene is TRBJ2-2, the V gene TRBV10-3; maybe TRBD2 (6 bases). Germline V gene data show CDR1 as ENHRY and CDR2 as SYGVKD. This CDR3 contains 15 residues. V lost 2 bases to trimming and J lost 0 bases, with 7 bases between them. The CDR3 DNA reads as TGTGCCATCAGTGAGCCGGGGGCGAACACCGGGGAGCTGTTTTTT. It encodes CAISEPGANTGELFF.

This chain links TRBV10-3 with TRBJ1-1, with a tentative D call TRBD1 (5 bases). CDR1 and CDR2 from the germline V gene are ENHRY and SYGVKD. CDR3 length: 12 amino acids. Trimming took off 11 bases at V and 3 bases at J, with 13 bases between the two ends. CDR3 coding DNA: TGTGCCTCCCGGGGGGGAGACACTGAAGCTTTCTTT. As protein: CASRGGDTEAFF.

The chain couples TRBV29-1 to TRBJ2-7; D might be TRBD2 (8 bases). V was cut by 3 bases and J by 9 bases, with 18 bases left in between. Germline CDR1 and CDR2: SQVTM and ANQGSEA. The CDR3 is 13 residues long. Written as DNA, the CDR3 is TGCAGCGTTGAGGTAGGACAGGCGGGAGGGCAGTACTTC. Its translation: CSVEVGQAGGQYF.

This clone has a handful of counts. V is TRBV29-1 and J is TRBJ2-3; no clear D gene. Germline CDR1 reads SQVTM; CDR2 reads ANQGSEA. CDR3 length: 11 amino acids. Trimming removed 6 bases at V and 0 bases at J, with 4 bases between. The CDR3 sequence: CSVRSTDTQYF. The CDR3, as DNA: TGCAGCGTCAGAAGCACAGATACGCAGTATTTT.

CDR3 in amino acids: CASRLAGGEQETQYF. The CDR3 region has the DNA TGTGCCAGCAGGCTAGCGGGGGGGGAACAAGAGACCCAGTACTTC. This chain uses TRBV2 with TRBJ2-5, with 12 bases that match TRBD2. V was clipped by 6 bases and J by 2 bases; unmatched bases: 4. The CDR3 covers 15 residues. The V gene's germline CDR1 is SNHLY and CDR2 FYNNEI.

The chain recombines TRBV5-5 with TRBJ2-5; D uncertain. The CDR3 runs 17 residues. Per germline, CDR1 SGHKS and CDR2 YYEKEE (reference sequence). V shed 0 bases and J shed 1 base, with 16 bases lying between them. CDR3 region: CASSLATSLGSQETQYF. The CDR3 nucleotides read TGTGCCAGCAGCTTGGCCACTTCTTTGGGCAGCCAAGAGACCCAGTACTTC.

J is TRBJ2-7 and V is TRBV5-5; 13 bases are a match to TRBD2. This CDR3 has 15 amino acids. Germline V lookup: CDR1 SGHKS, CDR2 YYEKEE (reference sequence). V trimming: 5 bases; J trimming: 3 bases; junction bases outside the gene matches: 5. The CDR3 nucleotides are TGTGCCAGCAGTATGACTAGCGGGGGGATCTACGAGCAGTACTTC. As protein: CASSMTSGGIYEQYF.

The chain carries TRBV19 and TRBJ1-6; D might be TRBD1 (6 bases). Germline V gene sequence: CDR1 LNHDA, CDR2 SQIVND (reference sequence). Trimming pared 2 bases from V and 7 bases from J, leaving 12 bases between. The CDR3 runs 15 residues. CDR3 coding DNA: TGTGCCAGTAGTATACCGACAGGCTGGAATTCACCCCTCCACTTT. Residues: CASSIPTGWNSPLHF.

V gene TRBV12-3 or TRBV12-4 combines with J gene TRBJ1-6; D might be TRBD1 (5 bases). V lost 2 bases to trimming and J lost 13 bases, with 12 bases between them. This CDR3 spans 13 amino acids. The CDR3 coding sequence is TGTGCCAGCAGTTTACAGGGCTTACTGCCCCTCCACTTT. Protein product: CASSLQGLLPLHF.

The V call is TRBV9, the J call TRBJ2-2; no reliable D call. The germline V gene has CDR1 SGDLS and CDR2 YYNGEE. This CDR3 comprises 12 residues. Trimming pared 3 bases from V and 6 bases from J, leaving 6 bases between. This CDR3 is CASSDAAGELFF. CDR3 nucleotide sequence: TGTGCCAGCAGCGATGCGGCCGGGGAGCTGTTTTTT.